This T cell receptor beta chain was sequenced during a study of T cell responses to AZD1222 COVID-19 vaccine. Study-level findings and limits: Dominant CD4 TCR responses targeted spike regions 160-218 and 743-854. Targets within unmutated variant regions were reportedly found for nearly half of spike-specific TCRs. Most donors were white British and more were female, and clonal diversity was possibly underestimated.

Data came from immunoSEQ multiplex PCR; TCRdb stores just in-frame clones and leaves some out. The data hold about 57,000 clones, with about 90% observed a single time. The sample holds a few counts of this clone. Its specificity is unknown. The sample in question was peripheral blood, obtained on day 0 of AZD1222 vaccination. This clonotype originated in an adult in good health.

The CDR3 reads CASSLPGAATDTQYF. CDR3 sequence (DNA): TGTGCCAGCAGCTTGCCGGGGGCAGCAACAGATACGCAGTATTTT. The chain carries TRBV5-6 and TRBJ2-3; D tentatively fits TRBD1 or TRBD2 (6 bases each). The CDR3 has 15 residues. Trimming stripped 1 base from V and 3 bases from J, with 12 bases between. The germline gives CDR1 SGHDT, CDR2 YYEEEE.